Described below is a single T cell receptor (beta chain) sequence and its context. Profiling relied on immunoSEQ multiplex PCR, and the TCRdb table lists in-frame clones only, not all of them. The sample contains approximately 45,000 clones, roughly 90% of which appear only once. CDR1 and CDR2 from the germline V gene are SGHRS and YFSETQ. Trimming took 2 bases from V and 4 from J, leaving 13 bases between them. The CDR3 is 15 amino acids. The data were obtained in a study of control samples from healthy donors and cancer patients. The sequence was collected from a woman between 40 and 50 years old with head and neck cancer. The material sequenced was PBMCs. The chain has TRBV5-1 and TRBJ1-3; the D gene is possibly TRBD1 (5 bases). The DNA for the CDR3 is TGCGCCAGCAGCTTCGGAGGGGCTGAAGGAAACACCATATATTTT. This translates into CASSFGGAEGNTIYF.